The 21 T cell receptor beta chains reported below all come from one sample, sequenced in a study of spatial heterogeneity in lung cancer (dated by TCRdb to about 2019). The time point tag for this specimen amounts to: blood at routine non-recurrence follow-up after resection. For TCR sequencing, whole RNA was extracted from tumor and nontumor lung tissue, or from cryopreserved PBMC samples, and no cell sorting was done. The library was generated by 5' RACE. Sequencer: NextSeq 500. The public reads were reanalyzed by TCRdb: fastp trimming at Q25, MiXCR alignment, in-frame beta chains only. Rows are unified per CDR3 protein, each entry keeping the most common DNA and genes. The sample profile shows around 110,000 distinct CDR3 sequences; 9% to 15% of them were found once. Of the sample, approximately 17% falls within the top ten clones. Sequences were derived from PBMCs, sampled at follow-up. The source is a male donor with early-stage non-small cell lung cancer.

This clonotype has at least ten counts. The V call is TRBV7-6, the J call TRBJ2-7; 7 nucleotides match TRBD2. The CDR3 has 12 residues. The germline CDR1 and CDR2 sequences are SGHVS and FNYEAQ. J lost 7 bases, V lost 0 bases, and 0 bases had no gene match. This CDR3 reads CASSLAGGEQYF. CDR3 DNA sequence: TGTGCCAGCAGCTTAGCGGGGGGGGAGCAGTACTTC.

This clonotype came up a few times. The rearrangement uses TRBV30 and TRBJ1-5; 7 nucleotides align to TRBD1. The V gene's germline CDR1 is GTSNPN and CDR2 SVGIG (reference sequence). CDR3 length: 15 residues. Trimming cost V 1 base and J 6 bases; bases outside gene matches: 9. The CDR3 nucleotides are TGTGCCTGGAGTGGTTTGGGGACAGCAGGTCAGCCCCAGCATTTT. Protein sequence: CAWSGLGTAGQPQHF.

This clonotype has ten or more counts. The chain links TRBV20-1 to TRBJ1-5; 7 nucleotides match TRBD1. J lost 0 bases, V lost 3 bases, and 2 bases had no gene match. CDR3 length equals 14 residues. Germline V lookup: CDR1 DFQATT, CDR2 SNEGSKA (reference sequence). CDR3 sequence (DNA): TGCAGTGCTAGTTACAGGGGTAGCAATCAGCCCCAGCATTTT. Translating gives CSASYRGSNQPQHF.

The V call is TRBV2, the J call TRBJ2-3; D is unclear. The CDR3 runs to 15 residues. Trimming left V 5 bases short and J 1 base short, with 13 bases between. The germline CDR1 and CDR2 sequences are SNHLY and FYNNEI. For the CDR3, the DNA is TGTGCCAGCAGTACGCGCCACACCGGCACAGATACGCAGTATTTT. Translating it yields CASSTRHTGTDTQYF.

In this sample, this clonotype turned up many times. The genes are TRBV7-6 and TRBJ2-5, with D perhaps TRBD1 or TRBD2 (5 bases each). This CDR3 spans 14 amino acids. The germline CDR1 and CDR2 sequences are SGHVS and FNYEAQ. Between the trimmed V and J ends, which lost 5 bases and 4 bases, there was a span of 14 bases. CDR3 in DNA: TGTGCCAGCAGCACTAGGACACTGGGAGAGACCCAGTACTTC. It specifies CASSTRTLGETQYF.

This clonotype was recorded a few times. The chain employs TRBV20-1 and TRBJ2-7, with no clear D. The CDR3 is made up of 15 amino acids. V was trimmed by 1 base and J by 0 bases, leaving 13 bases between them. The germline CDR1 and CDR2 sequences are DFQATT and SNEGSKA (reference sequence). CDR3 protein: CSARGQATISYEQYF. For the CDR3, the DNA is TGCAGTGCTAGAGGCCAGGCCACCATCTCCTACGAGCAGTACTTC.

This clonotype was picked up a small number of times. At one end the junction does not follow the germline gene, possibly because of a read error. This sequence joins TRBV19 and TRBJ2-7; 10 nucleotides line up with TRBD2. This CDR3 region has 13 residues. Germline V lookup: CDR1 LNHDA, CDR2 SQIVND (reference sequence). For the CDR3, the DNA is TGTGCCAGTAGTATCAGAGCGGGGGGGCCCACGGACTTC. The encoded protein is CASSIRAGGPTDF.

This clonotype was seen ten or more times. The V gene is TRBV6-2 or TRBV6-3, the J gene TRBJ2-3, with D perhaps given as TRBD1 or TRBD2 (5 bases each). V lost 5 bases and J 4 bases, leaving 16 bases between the germline ends. Germline values: CDR1 MNHEY, CDR2 SVGEGT. This CDR3 spans 15 amino acids. The CDR3 coding sequence is TGTGCCAGCAGTGAGGGAACAGGAGGCGCAGATACGCAGTATTTT. As protein: CASSEGTGGADTQYF.

V and J are TRBV27 and TRBJ2-2; D perhaps matches TRBD2 (6 bases). CDR3 size: 12 residues. Germline V gene lookup returns CDR1 MNHEY and CDR2 SMNVEV (reference sequence). CDR3 sequence: CAARRGGGELFF. Written as DNA, the CDR3 is TGTGCAGCACGGAGGGGAGGCGGGGAGCTGTTTTTT.

This clonotype showed up just a few times. V usage is TRBV20-1 and J usage is TRBJ2-3; no clear D. Germline-derived CDR1 and CDR2 are DFQATT and SNEGSKA (reference sequence). The CDR3 loop spans 14 amino acids. V dropped 6 bases and J dropped 0 bases, with 13 bases sitting between them. The CDR3 loop is CSAKDGSSTDTQYF. Here the CDR3 DNA reads TGCAGTGCAAAGGACGGATCTAGCACAGATACGCAGTATTTT.

This clonotype turned up a few times. The chain uses TRBV9 and TRBJ2-7; TRBD2 agrees at 14 bases. Per germline, CDR1 SGDLS and CDR2 YYNGEE. V lost 0 bases and J lost 6; bases outside the gene matches: 8. CDR3 length: 17 amino acids. The CDR3 sequence is CASSVGLAGGPGGEQYF. The CDR3 bases are TGTGCCAGCAGCGTAGGACTAGCGGGGGGGCCAGGCGGCGAGCAGTACTTC.

The gene calls are TRBV4-2 and TRBJ2-4, with TRBD1 as a possible D gene (5 bases). Deletions cut 0 bases from V and 4 bases from J, with 13 bases between. Germline lookup yields CDR1 LGHNA and CDR2 YNFKEQ. This CDR3 comprises 16 residues. This chain's CDR3 is CASSQDHQTVKNIQYF. CDR3 sequence (DNA): TGTGCCAGCAGCCAAGATCACCAGACAGTGAAAAACATTCAGTACTTC.

This clonotype has a handful of counts. The chain is built from TRBV20-1 and TRBJ1-1; D not resolved. CDR3 size: 12 residues. Trimming cost V 0 bases and J 4 bases, with 6 bases left between them. Germline CDR1 reads DFQATT; CDR2 reads SNEGSKA (reference sequence). CDR3 bases: TGCAGTGCTAGAGATCAGGCCACTGAAGCTTTCTTT. It yields the protein CSARDQATEAFF.

The rearrangement uses TRBV18 and TRBJ2-7; TRBD1 might be the D (6 bases). The V end was cut by 2 bases, the J end by 5 bases, with 10 bases between. The length of the CDR3 is 13 residues. CDR1 KGHSH and CDR2 LQKENI come from the germline V gene. The CDR3 DNA is TGTGCCAGCTCACCATGGTCAGGGGACGAGCAGTACTTC. Translated, it gives CASSPWSGDEQYF.

Ten or more counts support this clonotype. The V and J genes are TRBV4-3 and TRBJ1-1, with no clear D. The CDR3 has 13 amino acids. Trimming stripped 3 bases from V and 14 bases from J, with 19 bases between. CDR1 is LGHNA and CDR2 is YSLEER in the germline V gene. CDR3 region: CASSHERPGQKFF. The DNA of the CDR3 is TGCGCCAGCAGCCATGAAAGGCCAGGCCAAAAGTTCTTT.

This clonotype was seen only a few times. This chain joins TRBV3-1 and TRBJ2-5; D unresolved. The CDR3 has 12 amino acids. Germline values: CDR1 LGHDT, CDR2 YNNKEL (reference sequence). Trimming stripped 1 base from V and 3 bases from J, with 3 bases between. The CDR3 loop reads CASSQVKETQYF. The CDR3 nucleotides are TGTGCCAGCAGCCAAGTCAAAGAGACCCAGTACTTC.

At least ten counts were recorded for this clonotype. The chain couples TRBV27 to TRBJ2-7; 7 bases map to TRBD1. V trimming: 3 bases; J trimming: 4 bases; junction bases outside the gene matches: 9. From germline, CDR1 is MNHEY and CDR2 SMNVEV (reference sequence). CDR3 length: 15 residues. CDR3 DNA: TGTGCCAGCAGTTTCGGCAGGGGGAACGAGTACGAGCAGTACTTC. It yields the protein CASSFGRGNEYEQYF.

This clonotype was counted only a few times. This rearrangement joins TRBV11-1 to TRBJ2-7; 12 bases map to TRBD1. The CDR3 is 15 amino acids. Trimming at V came to 5 bases and at J to 5 bases, leaving 7 bases not matched to a gene. Germline CDR1 reads SGHAT; CDR2 reads FQDESV (reference sequence). The CDR3 reads CASSLTGTGGHEQYF. In DNA, the CDR3 is TGTGCCAGCAGCCTGACCGGGACAGGGGGCCACGAGCAGTACTTC.

J is TRBJ2-1 and V is TRBV3-1, with TRBD2 matching 11 bases. Trimming cost V 8 bases and J 4 bases; bases outside gene matches: 4. Germline loops: CDR1 LGHDT, CDR2 YNNKEL (reference sequence). The CDR3 runs to 14 residues. CDR3 coding DNA: TGTGCCAGCCGACTAGCGGGGCTATACAATGAGCAGTTCTTC. This encodes CASRLAGLYNEQFF.

This clonotype was observed many times. This chain joins TRBV11-1 and TRBJ2-5; 7 bases line up with TRBD1. This CDR3 contains 16 residues. Trimming at V came to 1 base and at J to 1 base, leaving 6 bases not matched to a gene. Germline values: CDR1 SGHAT, CDR2 FQDESV (reference sequence). This CDR3 is CASSLGWTGGQETQYF. The CDR3 nucleotides read TGTGCCAGCAGCTTAGGATGGACAGGAGGCCAAGAGACCCAGTACTTC.

The chain has TRBV7-3 and TRBJ2-5, with unresolved D. Germline lookup yields CDR1 SGHTA and CDR2 FQGTGA. Trimming pared 5 bases from V and 5 bases from J, leaving 12 bases between. This CDR3 is built from 13 residues. DNA of the CDR3: TGTGCCAGCAGCCCAGCCCCGTCGGAGACCCAGTACTTC. Its protein is CASSPAPSETQYF. Full variable domain (outside the CDR3, taken from reference TRBV7-3 and TRBJ2-5): GAGVSQTPSNKVTEKGKYVELRCDPISGHTALYWYRQSLGQGPEFLIYFQGTGAADDSGLPNDRFFAVRPEGSVSTLKIQRTERGDSAVYLCASSPAPSETQYFGPGTRLLVL.